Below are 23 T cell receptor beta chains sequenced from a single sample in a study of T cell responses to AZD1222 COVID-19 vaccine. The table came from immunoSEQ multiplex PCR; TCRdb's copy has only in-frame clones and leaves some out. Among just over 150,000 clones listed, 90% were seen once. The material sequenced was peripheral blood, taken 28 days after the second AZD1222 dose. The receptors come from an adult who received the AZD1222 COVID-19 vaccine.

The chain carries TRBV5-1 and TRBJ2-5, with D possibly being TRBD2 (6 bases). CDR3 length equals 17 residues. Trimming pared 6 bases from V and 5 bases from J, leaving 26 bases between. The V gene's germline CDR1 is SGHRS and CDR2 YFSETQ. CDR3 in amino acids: CASTGHGGMTVAETQYF. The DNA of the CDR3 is TGCGCCAGCACAGGACATGGCGGGATGACTGTTGCGGAGACCCAGTACTTC.

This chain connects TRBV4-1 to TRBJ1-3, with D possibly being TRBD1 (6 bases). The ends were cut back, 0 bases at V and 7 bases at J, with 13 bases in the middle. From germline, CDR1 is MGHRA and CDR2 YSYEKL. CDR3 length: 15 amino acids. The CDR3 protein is CASSQDLQGRNTIYF. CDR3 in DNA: TGCGCCAGCAGCCAAGATCTGCAGGGGAGGAACACCATATATTTT.

The CDR3 DNA reads as TGCGCCAGCAGCCAATTGGGACTAGCGGGAGGTACAGATACGCAGTATTTT. It is translated as CASSQLGLAGGTDTQYF. This sequence joins TRBV4-1 and TRBJ2-3; 15 bases fit TRBD2. Looked up from germline, CDR1 is MGHRA and CDR2 is YSYEKL. The CDR3 has 17 amino acids. Trimming at V came to 2 bases and at J to 3 bases, leaving 3 bases not matched to a gene.

CDR3 loop: CASRKQGLNQPQHF. The DNA of the CDR3 is TGTGCCAGCCGAAAACAGGGTCTTAATCAGCCCCAGCATTTT. This chain uses TRBV2 with TRBJ1-5; a weak D match, TRBD1 (6 bases). Trimming took off 8 bases at V and 4 bases at J, with 15 bases between the two ends. The CDR3 runs 14 residues. Germline-derived CDR1 and CDR2 are SNHLY and FYNNEI. Complete variable domain (other parts from reference TRBV2 and TRBJ1-5): EPEVTQTPSHQVTQMGQEVILRCVPISNHLYFYWYRQILGQKVEFLVSFYNNEISEKSEIFDDQFSVERPDGSNFTLKIRSTKLEDSAMYFCASRKQGLNQPQHFGDGTRLSIL.

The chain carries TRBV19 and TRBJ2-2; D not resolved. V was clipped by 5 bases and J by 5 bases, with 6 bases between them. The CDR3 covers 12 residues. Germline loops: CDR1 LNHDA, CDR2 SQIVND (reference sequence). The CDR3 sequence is CASSWDTGELFF. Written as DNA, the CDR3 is TGTGCCAGTAGTTGGGATACCGGGGAGCTGTTTTTT.

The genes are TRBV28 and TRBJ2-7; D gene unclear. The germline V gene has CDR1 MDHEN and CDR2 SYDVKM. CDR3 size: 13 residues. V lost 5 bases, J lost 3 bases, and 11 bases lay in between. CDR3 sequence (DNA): TGTGCCAGCAGTCATCAATACGACTACGAGCAGTACTTC. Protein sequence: CASSHQYDYEQYF. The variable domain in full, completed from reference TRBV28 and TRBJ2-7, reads DVKVTQSSRYLVKRTGEKVFLECVQDMDHENMFWYRQDPGLGLRLIYFSYDVKMKEKGDIPEGYSVSREKKERFSLILESASTNQTSMYLCASSHQYDYEQYFGPGTRLTVT.

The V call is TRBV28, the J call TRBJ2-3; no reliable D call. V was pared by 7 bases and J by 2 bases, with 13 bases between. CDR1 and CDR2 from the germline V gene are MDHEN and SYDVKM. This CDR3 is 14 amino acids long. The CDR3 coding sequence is TGTGCCAGCATCAACGCGAGGATCACAGATACGCAGTATTTT. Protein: CASINARITDTQYF.

The CDR3 region is CAIDRNTGELFF. The CDR3 DNA is TGTGCCATAGACAGGAACACCGGGGAGCTGTTTTTT. The chain couples TRBV6-5 to TRBJ2-2, with D perhaps matching TRBD1 (5 bases). CDR3 length: 12 residues. Germline V gene sequence: CDR1 MNHEY, CDR2 SVGAGI. V gave up 10 bases and J gave up 1 base, with 7 bases separating them.

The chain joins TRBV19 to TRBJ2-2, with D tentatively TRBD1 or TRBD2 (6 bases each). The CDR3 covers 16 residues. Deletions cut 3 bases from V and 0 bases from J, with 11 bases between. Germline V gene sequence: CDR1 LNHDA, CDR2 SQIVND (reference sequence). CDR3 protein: CASSIRGGPNTGELFF. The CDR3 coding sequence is TGTGCCAGTAGTATTCGAGGGGGGCCGAACACCGGGGAGCTGTTTTTT.

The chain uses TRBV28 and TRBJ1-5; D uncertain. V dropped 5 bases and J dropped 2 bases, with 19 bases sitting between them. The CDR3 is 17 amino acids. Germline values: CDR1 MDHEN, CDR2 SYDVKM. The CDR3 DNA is TGTGCCAGCAGTCCGATGTCTCCGAGGATCCGCAATCAGCCCCAGCATTTT. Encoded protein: CASSPMSPRIRNQPQHF.

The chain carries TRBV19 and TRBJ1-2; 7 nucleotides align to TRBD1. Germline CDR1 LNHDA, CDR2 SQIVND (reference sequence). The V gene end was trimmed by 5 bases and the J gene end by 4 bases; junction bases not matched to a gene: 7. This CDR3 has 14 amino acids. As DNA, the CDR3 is TGTGCCAGTAGTGGCCAGGGGGAACGCTATGGCTACACCTTC. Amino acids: CASSGQGERYGYTF.

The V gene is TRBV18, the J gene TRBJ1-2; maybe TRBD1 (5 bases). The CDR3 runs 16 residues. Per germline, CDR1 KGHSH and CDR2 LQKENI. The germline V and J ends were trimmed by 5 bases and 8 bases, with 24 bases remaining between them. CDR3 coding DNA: TGTGCCAGCTCAGCTCAAGAGGGGTCTCGGTCGGGAGGCTACACCTTC. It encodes CASSAQEGSRSGGYTF.

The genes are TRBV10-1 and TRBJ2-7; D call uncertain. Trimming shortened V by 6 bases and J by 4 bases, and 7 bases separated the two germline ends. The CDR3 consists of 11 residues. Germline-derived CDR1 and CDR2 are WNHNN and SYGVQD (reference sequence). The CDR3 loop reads CASSLRYEQYF. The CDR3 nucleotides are TGCGCCAGCAGCTTGAGGTACGAGCAGTACTTC.

The CDR3 here is CASSSSLQGNSPLHF. In nucleotides, the CDR3 is TGTGCCAGCAGTTCATCGCTACAGGGCAATTCACCCCTCCACTTT. The J gene is TRBJ1-6, the V gene TRBV27, with D perhaps TRBD1 (6 bases). V dropped 4 bases and J dropped 7 bases, with 14 bases sitting between them. The CDR3 sequence is 15 residues long. Germline CDR1 and CDR2: MNHEY and SMNVEV (reference sequence).

The CDR3 coding sequence is TGTGCCAGCACCCTAGGACGGATACGAGAAGCTTTCTTT. Its translation: CASTLGRIREAFF. This chain links TRBV12-3 or TRBV12-4 with TRBJ1-1; D remains ambiguous. This CDR3 comprises 13 residues. Trimming removed 7 bases from V and 8 bases from J, with 17 bases in between.

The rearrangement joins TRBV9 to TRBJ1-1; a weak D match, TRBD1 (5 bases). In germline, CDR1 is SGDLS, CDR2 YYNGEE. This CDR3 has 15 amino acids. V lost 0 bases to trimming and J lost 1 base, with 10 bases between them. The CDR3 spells CASSVAWRGNTEAFF. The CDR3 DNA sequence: TGTGCCAGCAGCGTAGCTTGGAGGGGGAACACTGAAGCTTTCTTT.

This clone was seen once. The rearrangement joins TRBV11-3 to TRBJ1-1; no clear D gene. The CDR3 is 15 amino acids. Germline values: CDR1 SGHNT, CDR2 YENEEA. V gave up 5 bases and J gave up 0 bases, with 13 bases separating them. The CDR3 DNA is TGTGCCAGCAGCCGTCCTTTAAACATGAACACTGAAGCTTTCTTT. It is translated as CASSRPLNMNTEAFF.

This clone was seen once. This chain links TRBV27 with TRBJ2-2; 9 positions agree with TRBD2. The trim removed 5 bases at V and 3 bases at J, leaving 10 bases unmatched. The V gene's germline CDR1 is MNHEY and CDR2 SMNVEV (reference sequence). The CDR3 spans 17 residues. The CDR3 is CASSTPRGGLDTGELFF. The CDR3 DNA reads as TGTGCCAGCAGTACCCCGCGGGGGGGATTGGACACCGGGGAGCTGTTTTTT.

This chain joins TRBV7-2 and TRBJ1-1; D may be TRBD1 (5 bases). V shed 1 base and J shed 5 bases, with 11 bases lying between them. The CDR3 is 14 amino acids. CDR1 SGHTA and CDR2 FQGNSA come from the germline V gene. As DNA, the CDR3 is TGTGCCAGCAGCTTAGGGCAGGGAAGGACTGAAGCTTTCTTT. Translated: CASSLGQGRTEAFF. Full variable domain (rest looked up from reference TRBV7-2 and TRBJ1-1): GAGVSQSPSNKVTEKGKDVELRCDPISGHTALYWYRQSLGQGLEFLIYFQGNSAPDKSGLPSDRFSAERTGGSVSTLTIQRTQQEDSAVYLCASSLGQGRTEAFFGQGTRLTVV.

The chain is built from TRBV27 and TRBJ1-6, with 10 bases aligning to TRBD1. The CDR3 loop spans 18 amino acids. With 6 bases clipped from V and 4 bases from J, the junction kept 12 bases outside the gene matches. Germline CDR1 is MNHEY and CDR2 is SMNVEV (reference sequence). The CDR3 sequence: CASSRKPGQGTYNSPLHF. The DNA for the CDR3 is TGTGCCAGCAGCCGTAAGCCGGGACAGGGGACTTATAATTCACCCCTCCACTTT.

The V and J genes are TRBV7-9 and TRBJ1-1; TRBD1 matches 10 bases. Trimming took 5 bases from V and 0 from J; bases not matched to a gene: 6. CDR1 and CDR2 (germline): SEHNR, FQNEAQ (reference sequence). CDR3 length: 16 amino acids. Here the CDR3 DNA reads TGTGCCAGCAGCCGGGGACAGGGGATGGTGAACACTGAAGCTTTCTTT. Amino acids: CASSRGQGMVNTEAFF.

Here the CDR3 reads CASSVVATGQETQYF. The CDR3 bases are TGTGCCAGCAGTGTAGTAGCAACGGGACAAGAGACCCAGTACTTC. This chain links TRBV2 with TRBJ2-5; tentative D call: TRBD2 (5 bases). The CDR3 runs 15 residues. The ends were cut back, 4 bases at V and 2 bases at J, with 14 bases in the middle. Germline lookup yields CDR1 SNHLY and CDR2 FYNNEI.

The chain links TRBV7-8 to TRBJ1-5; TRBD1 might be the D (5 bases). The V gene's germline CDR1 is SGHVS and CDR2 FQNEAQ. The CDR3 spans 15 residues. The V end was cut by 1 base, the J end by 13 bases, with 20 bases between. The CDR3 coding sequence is TGTGCCAGCAGCTTAGTTTTGGGGCCCTGGTCGTCTCAGCATTTT. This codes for CASSLVLGPWSSQHF.